The clone carrying this T cell receptor beta chain was detected only once. Germline V CDR1 and CDR2: MNHEY, SVGAGI. V shed 0 bases, J shed 1 base, and the junction held 3 bases outside the gene matches. The CDR3 consists of 15 residues. This entry comes from a study of blood T cell repertoires in COVID-19. Profiled with immunoSEQ multiplex PCR; TCRdb holds only in-frame clones, not every one. The repertoire holds fewer than 300,000 clones, approximately 91% seen once, with approximately 0.8% in the top ten. The chain has TRBV6-5 and TRBJ2-7; 7 bases align to TRBD2. Sequenced input: peripheral blood. This receptor was obtained from a woman between 25 and 40 years old with acute or convalescent COVID-19. CDR3 bases: TGTGCCAGCAGTTACTCGCTAGCGGATTCCTACGAGCAGTACTTC. Its translation is CASSYSLADSYEQYF.